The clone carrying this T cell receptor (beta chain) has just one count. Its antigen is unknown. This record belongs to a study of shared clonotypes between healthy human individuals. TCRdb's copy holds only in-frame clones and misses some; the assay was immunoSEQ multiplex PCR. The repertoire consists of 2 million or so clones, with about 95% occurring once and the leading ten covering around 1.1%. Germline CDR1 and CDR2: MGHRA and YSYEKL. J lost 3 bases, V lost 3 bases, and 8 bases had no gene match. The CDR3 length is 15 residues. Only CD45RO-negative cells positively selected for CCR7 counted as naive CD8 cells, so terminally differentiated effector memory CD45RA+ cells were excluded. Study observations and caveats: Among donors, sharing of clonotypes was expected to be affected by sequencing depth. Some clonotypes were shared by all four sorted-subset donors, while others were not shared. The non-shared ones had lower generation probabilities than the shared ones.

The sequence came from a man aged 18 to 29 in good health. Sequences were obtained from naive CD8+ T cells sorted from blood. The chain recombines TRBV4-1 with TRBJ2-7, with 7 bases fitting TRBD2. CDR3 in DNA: TGCGCCAGCAGCCATGGGAGGGACTGGAACTACGAGCAGTACTTC. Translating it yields CASSHGRDWNYEQYF.